This is a list of T cell receptor beta chains from one sample in a study of identifying expanded T cells in peripheral blood. Sequenced by immunoSEQ multiplex PCR; TCRdb stores in-frame clones only, minus some. The sample has tens of thousands of clones, more than 70% seen once. What was sequenced was blood. Every receptor here comes from a person aged 18 to 70 in good health. Both conserved end residues are part of each CDR3. D genes are given only for firm matches. Rows may omit the clone size; those that give it use once, few, many or a size class.

clone size	V gene	J gene	D gene	CDR3 DNA	CDR3 protein
NA	TRBV4-3	TRBJ1-5	NA	TGCGCCAGCAGCCAAGAGCGGGGAAGGGGCAATCAGCCCCAGCATTTT	CASSQERGRGNQPQHF
NA	TRBV7-9	TRBJ2-7	NA	TGTGCCAGCAGCCAATTTCCCAGGGTCCACGAGCAGTACTTC	CASSQFPRVHEQYF
NA	TRBV9	TRBJ1-6	NA	TGTGCCAGCAGCGTAGCGTCTTCTTATTCACCCCTCCACTTT	CASSVASSYSPLHF
NA	TRBV7-2	TRBJ2-7	NA	TGTGCCAGCAGCTTAGGGGGGCCGGGCCGCCGCGGCTACGAGCAGTACTTC	CASSLGGPGRRGYEQYF
NA	TRBV7-2	TRBJ1-5	NA	TGTGCCAGCAGCTCGGGAACTAACAATCAGCCCCAGCATTTT	CASSSGTNNQPQHF
NA	TRBV9	TRBJ2-5	NA	TGTGCCAGCAGCGTAGGGGTGTCCAGAGAAGAGACCCAGTACTTC	CASSVGVSREETQYF
NA	TRBV7-9	TRBJ2-1	NA	TGTGCCAGCAGCCCCGAGTTGGGCAATGAGCAGTTCTTC	CASSPELGNEQFF
NA	TRBV10-3	TRBJ1-2	NA	TGTGCCATCAACCTCTCGGGGGACTATGGCTACACCTTC	CAINLSGDYGYTF
NA	TRBV18	TRBJ2-5	NA	TGTGCCAGCTCATCAGGGGGGCTTGAGACCCAGTACTTC	CASSSGGLETQYF
NA	TRBV2	TRBJ1-5	NA	TGTGCCAGCCGATGGAAGGGGTTTGGTCAGCCCCAGCATTTT	CASRWKGFGQPQHF
NA	TRBV7-2	TRBJ2-7	TRBD1	TGTGCCAGCAGCCGCCGGGACAGCTGGACTGAGCAGTACTTC	CASSRRDSWTEQYF
NA	TRBV11-1	TRBJ2-7	TRBD1	TGTGCCAGCAGCTTAGAAAGAGGGACAGGGGCTAACTTC	CASSLERGTGANF
NA	TRBV7-9	TRBJ2-7	TRBD2	TGTGCCAGCAGCTTGCAGGGCGGGGGCTACGAGCAGTACTTC	CASSLQGGGYEQYF
NA	TRBV19	TRBJ2-7	TRBD1	TGTGCCAGTAGTATGGGACAGGGGGCTACTGTATACGAGCAGTACTTC	CASSMGQGATVYEQYF
NA	TRBV19	TRBJ2-7	TRBD1	TGTGCCAGTAGTATGCTACCAGGGGGCAACTACGAGCAGTACTTC	CASSMLPGGNYEQYF
NA	TRBV2	TRBJ1-2	NA	TGTGCCAGCAGTGGGTGGGTGGACTACACCTTC	CASSGWVDYTF
NA	TRBV19	TRBJ2-2	NA	TGTGCCAGTAGTAAAAGGAGGGAAACCGGGGAGCTGTTTTTT	CASSKRRETGELFF
NA	TRBV25-1	TRBJ2-5	NA	TGTGCCAGCAATCAGGGTGGAGAGACCCAGTACTTC	CASNQGGETQYF
NA	TRBV14	TRBJ1-1	NA	TGTGCCAGCAGCCCTAGGACGGATGGTGAAGCTTTCTTT	CASSPRTDGEAFF
once	TRBV2	TRBJ1-5	NA	TGTGCCAGCAGTGATTGGGTAGACGACAGCGTTGGGGGAACCCCCAGATTCCACCAGGCCCAGCATTTT	CASSDWVDDSVGGTPRFHQAQHF
NA	TRBV7-2	TRBJ1-2	TRBD1	TGTGCCAGCAGCCTACAGGGGTGGAGGGAGTATGGCTACACCTTC	CASSLQGWREYGYTF
NA	TRBV7-9	TRBJ1-1	NA	TGTGCCAGCAGCTTAGGGGGAGGGGGCACTGAAGCTTTCTTT	CASSLGGGGTEAFF
NA	TRBV5-4	TRBJ2-3	TRBD1	TGTGCCAGCAGCACGAACAGGGGGTCCGCGGATACGCAGTATTTT	CASSTNRGSADTQYF
NA	TRBV2	TRBJ2-7	NA	TGTGCCAGCAGTGGTTGGGATGAGCAGTACTTC	CASSGWDEQYF
NA	TRBV6-1	TRBJ2-7	NA	TGTGCCAGCAGTGCTGCCGGCTCCTACGAGCAGTACTTC	CASSAAGSYEQYF
NA	TRBV6-1	TRBJ2-1	TRBD2	TGTGCCAGCAGTGGTGAAGCGGGAGGTTACAATGAGCAGTTCTTC	CASSGEAGGYNEQFF
NA	TRBV13	TRBJ2-1	TRBD1	TGTGCCAGCAGCTTGACAGGGCCCTACAATGAGCAGTTCTTC	CASSLTGPYNEQFF
NA	TRBV4-2	TRBJ2-7	NA	TGTGCCAGCAGCCAAGGAACCCGCCCAACGCTCGGCGAGCAGTACTTC	CASSQGTRPTLGEQYF
NA	TRBV15	TRBJ2-2	NA	TGTGCCACCCGATCCGTCACCGGGGAGCTGTTTTTT	CATRSVTGELFF
many	TRBV13	TRBJ2-7	NA	TGTGCCAGCAGCTTCGGCAGGGCCTACGAGCAGTACTTC	CASSFGRAYEQYF
NA	TRBV4-3	TRBJ2-7	NA	TGCGCCAGCAGCCAAGATAGAGGGGCCAAGGGGCTCTCCTACGAGCAGTACTTC	CASSQDRGAKGLSYEQYF
NA	TRBV5-1	TRBJ2-1	NA	TGCGCCAGCAGCTTGCAAGGGGGGCAAGTCAATGAGCAGTTCTTC	CASSLQGGQVNEQFF
NA	TRBV10-3	TRBJ1-5	NA	TGTGCCATCAGTGACACGCAGGGAAGTTATAGCAATCAGCCCCAGCATTTT	CAISDTQGSYSNQPQHF
NA	TRBV4-1	TRBJ1-5	NA	TGCGCCAGCAGCGCCCGGGGGGGTAATCAGCCCCAGCATTTT	CASSARGGNQPQHF
NA	TRBV5-1	TRBJ2-5	NA	TGCGCCAGCAGTCTTTGGGGGGAGGCCAAAGAGTACACCCAGTACTTC	CASSLWGEAKEYTQYF
NA	TRBV7-8	TRBJ1-1	NA	TGTGCCAGCAGCTCCCGGGGGCTACACACTGAAGCTTTCTTT	CASSSRGLHTEAFF
NA	TRBV19	TRBJ2-7	TRBD1	TGTGCCAGTAAAAGACAGGGAGCTGGTCACGAGCAGTACTTC	CASKRQGAGHEQYF
NA	TRBV14	TRBJ1-2	NA	TGTGCCAGCAGCCTCCGACTGGGGGCTGAAAGTGGCTACACCTTC	CASSLRLGAESGYTF
NA	TRBV18	TRBJ1-2	NA	TGTGCCAGCTCGTCCTCCGCGGGGGGCGCGGTCCATGGCTACACCTTC	CASSSSAGGAVHGYTF
once	TRBV13	TRBJ2-1	NA	TGTGCCAGCAGCTTAGAGGGCAGGTTAGGGGACAATGAGCAGTTCTTC	CASSLEGRLGDNEQFF
few	TRBV4-3	TRBJ2-1	TRBD2	TGCGCCAGCAGCCAAGACCCATCCCAGAGCGGGGGCCGGAATGAGCAGTTCTTC	CASSQDPSQSGGRNEQFF
NA	TRBV11-2	TRBJ1-1	NA	TGTGCCAGCAGCGAGACGGGGCATCAAGCTTTCTTT	CASSETGHQAFF
NA	TRBV6-5	TRBJ1-6	NA	TGTGCCAGCAGTTACTTCCGGGTTGAGAATTCACCCCTCCACTTT	CASSYFRVENSPLHF
NA	TRBV11-3	TRBJ2-2	TRBD2	TGTGCCAGCAGCTTAGACGCGAGCGGGGGCACCGGGGAGCTGTTTTTT	CASSLDASGGTGELFF
NA	TRBV7-7	TRBJ1-4	NA	TGTGCCAGCAGCCCCCAGCAGGGTGAAAAACTGTTTTTT	CASSPQQGEKLFF